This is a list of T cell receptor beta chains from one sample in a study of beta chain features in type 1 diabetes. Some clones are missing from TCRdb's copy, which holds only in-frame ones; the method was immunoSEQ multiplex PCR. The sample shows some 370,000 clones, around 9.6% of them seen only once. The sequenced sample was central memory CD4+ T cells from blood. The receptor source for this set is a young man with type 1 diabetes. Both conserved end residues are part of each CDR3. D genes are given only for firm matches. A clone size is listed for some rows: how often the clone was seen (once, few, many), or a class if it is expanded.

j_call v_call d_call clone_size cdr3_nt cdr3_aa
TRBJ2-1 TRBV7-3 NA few TGTGCCAGCAGCTTAGAGGGGTGGGGTAGTGAGCAGTTCTTC CASSLEGWGSEQFF
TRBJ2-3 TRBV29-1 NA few TGCAGCGTCGATGGGGCTCCTAATACGCAGTATTTT CSVDGAPNTQYF
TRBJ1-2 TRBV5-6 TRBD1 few TGTGCCAGCAGTAGACAGGGGGCTAACTATGGCTACACCTTC CASSRQGANYGYTF
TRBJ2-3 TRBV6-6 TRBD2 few TGTGCCATCAAACTAGCGGGAGGAGGTGCCACAGATACGCAGTATTTT CAIKLAGGGATDTQYF
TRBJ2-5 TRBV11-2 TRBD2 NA TGTGCCAGCAGCTTATCCCTAGCGGGAGGGAGGGAGACCCAGTACTTC CASSLSLAGGRETQYF
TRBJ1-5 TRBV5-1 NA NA TGCGCCAGCAGCCCCGGGGACCAGCAGCCCCAGCATTTT CASSPGDQQPQHF
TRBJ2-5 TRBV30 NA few TGTGCCTGGAGTGGACTCGGAGACCCGGAGGCGTGGGAGACCCAGTACTTC CAWSGLGDPEAWETQYF
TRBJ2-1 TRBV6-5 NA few TGTGCCAGCAGTTCAGGGTCCGGGCAGTTCTTC CASSSGSGQFF
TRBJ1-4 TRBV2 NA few TGTGCCAGCAGTCGGAATCCCCGGGCTAATGAAAAACTGTTTTTT CASSRNPRANEKLFF
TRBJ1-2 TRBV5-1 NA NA TGCGCCAGCAGCTTGAGTACGGGGGGCGAGAATGGCTACACCTTC CASSLSTGGENGYTF
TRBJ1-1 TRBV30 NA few TGTGGGGGCGCTAAGAACACTGAAGCTTTCTTT CGGAKNTEAFF
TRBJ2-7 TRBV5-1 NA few TGCGCCAGCAGCCTCGGACCCCCAAAGGAGCAGTACTTC CASSLGPPKEQYF
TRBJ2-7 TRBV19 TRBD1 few TGTGCCAGTAGCTCAATGGACAGGGAGCAGTACTTC CASSSMDREQYF
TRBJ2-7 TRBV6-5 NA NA TGTGCCAGCAGTTCCCCTTCATACGAGCAGTACTTC CASSSPSYEQYF
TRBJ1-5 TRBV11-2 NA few TGTGCCAGCAGCTTAGTCAGGGGAGGGCCCCAGCATTTT CASSLVRGGPQHF
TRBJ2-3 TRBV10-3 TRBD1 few TGTGCCATCAGTGATGTAGACAGGGTGTCAGATACGCAGTATTTT CAISDVDRVSDTQYF
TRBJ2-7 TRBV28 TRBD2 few TGTGCCAGCAGTCCAAGCGGGGTCGAGCAGTACTTC CASSPSGVEQYF
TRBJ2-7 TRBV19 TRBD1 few TGTGCCAGTAGTAGGACCGGGACAGGGACCTACGAGCAGTACTTC CASSRTGTGTYEQYF
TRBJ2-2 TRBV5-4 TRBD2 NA TGTGCCAGCAGCTTGGCTAGCGGGGTTAACACCGGGGAGCTGTTTTTT CASSLASGVNTGELFF
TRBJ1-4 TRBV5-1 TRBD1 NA TGCGCCAGCAGCTTGGGGGCGGGACAGGGATATGAAAAACTGTTTTTT CASSLGAGQGYEKLFF
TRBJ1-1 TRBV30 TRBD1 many TGTGCCTGGAGTGGCACAGGGGGTGTGAACACTGAAGCTTTCTTT CAWSGTGGVNTEAFF
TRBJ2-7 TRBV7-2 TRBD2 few TGTGCCAGCAGCCCGAATAGCGGGAGCTCCTACGAGCAGTACTTC CASSPNSGSSYEQYF
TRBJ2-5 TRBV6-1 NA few TGTGCCAGCAGTGAGCAGGGGTGGGGAGCGGCTAAAGAGACCCAGTACTTC CASSEQGWGAAKETQYF
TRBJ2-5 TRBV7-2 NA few TGTGCCAGCAGCTTAGTCAGGGATCAAGAGACCCAGTACTTC CASSLVRDQETQYF
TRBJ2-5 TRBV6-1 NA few TGTGCCAGCAGTGAACCGGGGCGCGGGGAGACCCAGTACTTC CASSEPGRGETQYF
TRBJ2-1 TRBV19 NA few TGTGCCAGTAGTCCACCCCCAGGACGTAGGTCCTTGAATGAGCAGTTCTTC CASSPPPGRRSLNEQFF
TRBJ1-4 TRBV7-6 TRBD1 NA TGTGCCAGCAGCCCTCGGACAGGGGTATTACTGTTTTTT CASSPRTGVLLFF
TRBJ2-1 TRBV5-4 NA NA TGTGCCAGCAGCTTAGATGTGAGCTCCTACAATGAGCAGTTCTTC CASSLDVSSYNEQFF
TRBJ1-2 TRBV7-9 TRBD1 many TGTGCCAGCAGCTCACAGGGGACCAACTATGGCTACACCTTC CASSSQGTNYGYTF
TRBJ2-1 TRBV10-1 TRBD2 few TGCGCCAGCAGTGAGTCGAAACTAGCGGGAGGCTACAATGAGCAGTTCTTC CASSESKLAGGYNEQFF
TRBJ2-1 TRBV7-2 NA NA TGTGCCAGCAGCCCGTGGGGAGAGCAGTTCTTC CASSPWGEQFF
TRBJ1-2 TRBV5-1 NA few TGCGCCAGCAGCTTGGTGCAGGAGGAAGATGGCTACACCTTC CASSLVQEEDGYTF
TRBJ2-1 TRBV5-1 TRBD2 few TGCGCCAGCAGCCTTACCGTAGCGGGCCATTATTACAATGAGCAGTTCTTC CASSLTVAGHYYNEQFF
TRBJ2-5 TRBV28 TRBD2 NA TGTGCCAGCAGTTTATTGAGCGGGAGGCGAGAGACCCAGTACTTC CASSLLSGRRETQYF
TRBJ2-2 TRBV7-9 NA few TGTGCCAGCAGACTAGACGGGAACACCGGGGAGCTGTTTTTT CASRLDGNTGELFF
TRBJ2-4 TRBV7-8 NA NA TGTGCCAGCAGCCTCGGGGGATTAGCCAAAAACATTCAGTACTTC CASSLGGLAKNIQYF
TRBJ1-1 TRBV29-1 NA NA TGCAGCGGGCAAAATAGAAAAGAAACTGAAGCTTTCTTT CSGQNRKETEAFF
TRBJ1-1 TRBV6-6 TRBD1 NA TGTGCCAGCAGTCAGACGGGGACAGGGGGCACTGAAGCTTTCTTT CASSQTGTGGTEAFF
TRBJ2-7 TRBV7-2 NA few TGTGCCAGCAGCTTAGCGGAAACCTACGAGCAGTACTTC CASSLAETYEQYF
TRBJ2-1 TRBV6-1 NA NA TGTGCCAGTCGATATTTCGGGGAGCAGTTCTTC CASRYFGEQFF
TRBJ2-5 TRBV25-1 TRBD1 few TGTGCCAGCAGTGGACAGGGGGCAAAGACCCAGTACTTC CASSGQGAKTQYF
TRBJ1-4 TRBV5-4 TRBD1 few TGTGCCAGCAGCTCGGACAGGGTTAGGGTTAATGAAAAACTGTTTTTT CASSSDRVRVNEKLFF
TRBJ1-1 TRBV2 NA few TGTGCCAGCAGGCCCAGGACCCTGAACACTGAAGCTTTCTTT CASRPRTLNTEAFF
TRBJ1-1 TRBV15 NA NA TGTGCCACCAGCAGATTCCATTCTGAAGCTTTCTTT CATSRFHSEAFF
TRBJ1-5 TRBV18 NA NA TGTGCCAGCTCACCTGACAGAAGTCAGCCCCAGCATTTT CASSPDRSQPQHF
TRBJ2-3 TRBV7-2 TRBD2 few TGTGCCAGCAGCTTAGAGGTCTCTAGCGGGAGGACGCAGTATTTT CASSLEVSSGRTQYF
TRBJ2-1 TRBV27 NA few TGTGCCAGCAAGGCGCTCAATGAGCAGTTCTTC CASKALNEQFF
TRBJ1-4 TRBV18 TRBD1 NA TGTGCCAGCTCACCACGGGACAGTTCCGCAACTAATGAAAAACTGTTTTTT CASSPRDSSATNEKLFF
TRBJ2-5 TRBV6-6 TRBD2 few TGTGCCAGCAGTTCCATCGCGGGAGGATCAGAGACCCAGTACTTC CASSSIAGGSETQYF
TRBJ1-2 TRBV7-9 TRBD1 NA TGTGCCAGCAGCCCAGGACGGACAGGGGACAACTATGGCTACACCTTC CASSPGRTGDNYGYTF
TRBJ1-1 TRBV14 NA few TGTGCCAGCAGCCAAAGGGACACCACTGAAGCTTTCTTT CASSQRDTTEAFF
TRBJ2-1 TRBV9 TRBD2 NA TGTGCCAGCAGCCCCGGGCTAGCGGGGTTGGGAAATGAGCAGTTCTTC CASSPGLAGLGNEQFF
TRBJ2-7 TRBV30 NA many TGTGCCTGGACCAAGTCTGACAGTCACGAGCAGTACTTC CAWTKSDSHEQYF
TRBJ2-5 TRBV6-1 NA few TGTGCCAGCACCTTGGGGGGGCTGGGGGAGACCCAGTACTTC CASTLGGLGETQYF
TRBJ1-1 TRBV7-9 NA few TGTGCCAGCAGCTTCGGGACGAACACTGAAGCTTTCTTT CASSFGTNTEAFF
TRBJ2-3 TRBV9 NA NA TGTGCCAGCAGCGTAGCTAGCACAGATACGCAGTATTTT CASSVASTDTQYF
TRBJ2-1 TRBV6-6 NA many TGTGCCAGTAGCCGGGCCAGCATAATCCTCTACAATGAGCAGTTCTTC CASSRASIILYNEQFF